The 19 T cell receptor beta chains below were found in one sample sequenced in a study of neurological immune-mediated disorders. A single record per CDR3 protein comes from TCRdb applying MiXCR to the 5' RACE reads. Of 75,000 to 80,000 distinct CDR3 sequences in the sample, less than 5.5% were seen once. What was sequenced was PBMCs. These receptors were taken from a woman aged 25-40 years with multiple sclerosis.

V is TRBV6-5 and J is TRBJ2-7, with D perhaps assigned TRBD1 or TRBD2 (6 bases each). Between the trimmed V and J ends, which lost 4 bases and 4 bases, there was a span of 17 bases. The V gene's germline CDR1 is MNHEY and CDR2 SVGAGI. The CDR3 is 15 residues long. The CDR3 loop is CASSSPPGAGYEQYF. The CDR3 region has the DNA TGTGCCAGCAGTTCCCCTCCGGGGGCAGGGTACGAGCAGTACTTC.

This clonotype was counted a few times. CDR3 sequence (DNA): TGTGCAAGTCGCTTAAGGAAGGAAGGAAACTACGAGCAGTACTTC. It encodes CASRLRKEGNYEQYF. The chain links TRBV12-2 to TRBJ2-7. TRBV12-2 is flagged as a pseudogene. The CDR3 covers 15 residues.

The rearrangement links TRBV6-2 or TRBV6-3 to TRBJ2-7; 9 bases match TRBD1. Germline CDR1 is MNHEY and CDR2 is SVGEGT. With V trimmed by 5 bases and J by 6 bases, 11 bases remained unmatched. The length of the CDR3 is 15 residues. The CDR3 here is CASSPSGTGFREQYV. CDR3 sequence (DNA): TGTGCCAGCAGTCCATCCGGGACAGGGTTTCGCGAGCAGTACGTC.

This clonotype was recorded at least ten times. CDR3 amino acids: CSARDLAGGPPTQETQYF. Here the CDR3 DNA reads TGCAGTGCTAGAGATCTTGCGGGGGGCCCTCCCACGCAAGAGACCCAGTACTTC. V and J are TRBV20-1 and TRBJ2-5, with 8 bases identical to TRBD2. The CDR3 loop spans 18 amino acids. V was pared by 0 bases and J by 2 bases, with 14 bases of the junction left unmatched. CDR1 and CDR2 (germline): DFQATT, SNEGSKA (reference sequence).

This clonotype was detected many times. The chain uses TRBV10-3 and TRBJ2-3, with 10 bases lining up with TRBD2. The trim removed 6 bases at V and 3 bases at J, leaving 3 bases unmatched. The length of the CDR3 is 14 residues. CDR1 ENHRY and CDR2 SYGVKD come from the germline V gene. The CDR3 DNA reads as TGTGCCATCAGCCCTAGCGGGGGAACAGATACGCAGTATTTT. This sequence encodes CAISPSGGTDTQYF.

This clonotype occurred many times. The chain recombines TRBV20-1 with TRBJ2-3; 7 bases agree with TRBD2. J lost 4 bases, V lost 3 bases, and 10 bases had no gene match. This CDR3 contains 15 residues. Germline CDR1 is DFQATT and CDR2 is SNEGSKA (reference sequence). The CDR3 region is CSASLGGPVADTQYF. CDR3 in DNA: TGCAGTGCTAGTTTGGGAGGGCCGGTCGCAGATACGCAGTATTTT.

The table lists this clonotype with many counts. The genes are TRBV5-1 and TRBJ1-1, with D perhaps TRBD1 (5 bases). CDR1 SGHRS and CDR2 YFSETQ come from the germline V gene. The CDR3 contains 11 residues. V was shortened by 6 bases and J by 7 bases, with 10 bases between the two germline ends. The CDR3 region is CASTSGVEAFF. Written as DNA, the CDR3 is TGCGCCAGCACCTCGGGGGTTGAAGCTTTCTTT.

The V call is TRBV5-1, the J call TRBJ2-1, with D possibly matching TRBD2 (6 bases). V was pared by 2 bases and J by 2 bases, with 14 bases between. Germline values: CDR1 SGHRS, CDR2 YFSETQ. The CDR3 spans 16 residues. CDR3: CASSLLAAGAYNEQFF. The CDR3 DNA sequence: TGCGCCAGCAGCTTATTAGCGGCCGGGGCCTACAATGAGCAGTTCTTC.

This clonotype was counted many times. The rearrangement uses TRBV5-1 and TRBJ2-1; 7 nucleotides match TRBD1. Trimming at V came to 5 bases and at J to 3 bases, leaving 5 bases not matched to a gene. CDR3 length: 14 residues. The germline gives CDR1 SGHRS, CDR2 YFSETQ. CDR3 nucleotides: TGCGCCAGCAGAACAGGGGAAAACTACAATGAGCAGTTCTTC. Translation gives CASRTGENYNEQFF.

This clonotype was detected a few times. The chain links TRBV5-6 to TRBJ1-1, with TRBD1 as a possible D gene (6 bases). V was shortened by 3 bases and J by 2 bases, with 17 bases between the two germline ends. This CDR3 region has 16 residues. The germline gives CDR1 SGHDT, CDR2 YYEEEE. Here the CDR3 reads CASSSPEEDRNTEAFF. The CDR3 DNA sequence: TGTGCCAGCAGCTCCCCCGAGGAGGACAGAAACACTGAAGCTTTCTTT.

This clonotype was observed at least ten times. The genes are TRBV7-6 and TRBJ2-2; D gene ambiguous. CDR1 and CDR2 from the germline V gene are SGHVS and FNYEAQ. The CDR3 sequence is 17 residues long. V dropped 0 bases and J dropped 2 bases, with 13 bases sitting between them. CDR3 amino acids: CASSLAANPLNTGELFF. Here the CDR3 DNA reads TGTGCCAGCAGCTTAGCAGCTAACCCTTTAAACACCGGGGAGCTGTTTTTT.

This chain uses TRBV7-9 with TRBJ2-3; TRBD1 or TRBD2 may be the D gene (5 bases each). Trimming shortened V by 6 bases and J by 4 bases, and 20 bases separated the two germline ends. The CDR3 runs 16 residues. Germline V gene data show CDR1 as SEHNR and CDR2 as FQNEAQ (reference sequence). CDR3 loop: CASSPRGSATSDTQYF. The CDR3 nucleotides are TGTGCCAGCAGTCCCCGGGGCAGCGCCACCTCAGATACGCAGTATTTT.

This clonotype was counted many times. The genes are TRBV3-1 and TRBJ2-3, with a possible D match to TRBD2 (6 bases). Per germline, CDR1 LGHDT and CDR2 YNNKEL (reference sequence). This CDR3 spans 18 amino acids. The V end lost 2 bases, the J end lost 6 bases, and 24 bases lay between the germline ends. The CDR3 DNA reads as TGTGCCAGCAGCCAATTCAATAGTGGGAGGTGTCCCCTGGATACGCAGTATTTT. This codes for CASSQFNSGRCPLDTQYF.

This clonotype was counted ten times or more. The chain carries TRBV15 and TRBJ1-2, with TRBD1 matching over 9 bases. Germline CDR1 LNHNV, CDR2 YYDKDF (reference sequence). The CDR3 has 15 amino acids. The ends lost 2 bases at V and 3 bases at J; junction bases unmatched: 4. The CDR3 nucleotides read TGTGCCACCAGCAGACCGGACAGGGGTGACTATGGCTACACCTTC. The encoded protein is CATSRPDRGDYGYTF.

Many counts were recorded for this clonotype. The CDR3 region has the DNA TGCGCCAGCAGTGAACCCAAAGACGTCGAGCAGTACTTC. This codes for CASSEPKDVEQYF. The V and J genes are TRBV10-2 and TRBJ2-7; D not certain. The germline V gene has CDR1 WSHSY and CDR2 SAAADI. The CDR3 extends over 13 amino acids. Between the trimmed V and J ends, which lost 3 bases and 6 bases, there was a span of 12 bases.

This clonotype was detected only a few times. A much larger clone sits a single nucleotide away, making a read error possible. The V gene is TRBV12-3 or TRBV12-4, the J gene TRBJ2-2; D is uncertain. V was clipped by 7 bases and J by 3 bases, with 12 bases between them. This CDR3 has 14 amino acids. As DNA, the CDR3 is TGTGCCAGCAATTTTTCCCAGGACACCGGGGAGCTGTTTTTT. Protein sequence: CASNFSQDTGELFF.

This clonotype was observed many times. The V gene is TRBV5-1, the J gene TRBJ2-3, with 7 bases identical to TRBD2. The CDR3 loop spans 15 amino acids. Germline V CDR1 and CDR2: SGHRS, YFSETQ. V trimming: 3 bases; J trimming: 2 bases; junction bases outside the gene matches: 6. CDR3: CASSSMGGTTDTQYF. DNA for the CDR3: TGCGCCAGCAGCTCTATGGGGGGGACCACAGATACGCAGTATTTT.

At least ten counts were recorded for this clonotype. A read error may account for a junction end that differs from germline. The CDR3 is CASSDGQNSNQSQHF. The DNA for the CDR3 is TGCGCCAGCAGCGATGGACAGAATAGCAATCAGTCCCAGCATTTT. The chain has TRBV4-1 and TRBJ1-5; D possibly corresponds to TRBD1 (6 bases). The CDR3 loop spans 15 amino acids. Germline assignment: CDR1 MGHRA and CDR2 YSYEKL.

This clonotype was detected ten times or more. The chain uses TRBV7-8 and TRBJ2-2, with 11 bases matching TRBD2. Germline CDR1 reads SGHVS; CDR2 reads FQNEAQ. V dropped 0 bases and J dropped 10; count of bases not matched to a gene: 10. There are 17 residues in the CDR3. CDR3 nucleotide sequence: TGTGCCAGCAGCTTAGCGTTGGTAGCGGGGGGGCCCGAGGAGCTGTTTTTT. The encoded protein is CASSLALVAGGPEELFF. The whole variable domain, filled in from reference TRBV7-8 and TRBJ2-2, reads GAGVSQSPRYKVAKRGQDVALRCDPISGHVSLFWYQQALGQGPEFLTYFQNEAQLDKSGLPSDRFFAERPEGSVSTLKIQRTQQEDSAVYLCASSLALVAGGPEELFFGEGSRLTVL.